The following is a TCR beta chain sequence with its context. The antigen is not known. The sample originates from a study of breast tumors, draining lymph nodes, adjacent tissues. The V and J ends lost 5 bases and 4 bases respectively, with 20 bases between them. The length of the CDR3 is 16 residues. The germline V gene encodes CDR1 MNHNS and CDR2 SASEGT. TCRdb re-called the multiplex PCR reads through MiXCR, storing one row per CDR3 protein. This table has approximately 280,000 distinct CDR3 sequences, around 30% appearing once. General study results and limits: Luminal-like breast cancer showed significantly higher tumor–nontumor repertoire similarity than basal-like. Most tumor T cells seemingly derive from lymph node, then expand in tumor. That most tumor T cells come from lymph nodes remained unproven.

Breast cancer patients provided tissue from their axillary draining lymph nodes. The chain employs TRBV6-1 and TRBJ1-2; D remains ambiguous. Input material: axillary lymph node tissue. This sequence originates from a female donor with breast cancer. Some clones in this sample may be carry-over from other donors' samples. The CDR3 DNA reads TGTGCCAGCAGTCAAGTTGGTGGTCAGGTCGTCTATGGCTACACCTTC. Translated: CASSQVGGQVVYGYTF.